The T cell receptor beta chain under discussion was sequenced for a study of CD8 T cells in Susac syndrome. Study-wide findings and caveats: That the number of individuals in its TCR sequencing and HLA analysis was relatively small was acknowledged by the study.

V was pared by 6 bases and J by 1 base, with 14 bases between. CDR1 is DFQATT and CDR2 is SNEGSKA in the germline V gene (reference sequence). This CDR3 comprises 14 residues. RNA totalling about 0.5 to 1 ug underwent reverse transcription with random hexamers. The CDR3 of TCR beta was amplified by immunoSEQ multiplex PCR across 54 Vbeta and 13 Jbeta. MiXCR, run by TCRdb on the immunoSEQ multiplex PCR reads, gives a single entry per CDR3 protein. Of 95,000 to 150,000 distinct CDR3 sequences in the sample, 85% to 95% are singletons; the top ten hold 0.28%. On this clonotype: What it binds is not known.

The Susac syndrome patients fit the recently defined diagnostic criteria for definite or probable disease. TEMRA cells were enriched by FACS, and CD4+ and CD8+ T cells were negatively isolated. This chain connects TRBV20-1 to TRBJ2-3; no clear D. Sequenced material: CD8+ T cells from PBMCs. This sequence was found in a human donor with Susac syndrome. The CDR3 sequence is CSALDPDRTDTQYF. The CDR3 DNA reads TGCAGTGCCCTAGACCCAGACCGCACAGATACGCAGTATTTT.